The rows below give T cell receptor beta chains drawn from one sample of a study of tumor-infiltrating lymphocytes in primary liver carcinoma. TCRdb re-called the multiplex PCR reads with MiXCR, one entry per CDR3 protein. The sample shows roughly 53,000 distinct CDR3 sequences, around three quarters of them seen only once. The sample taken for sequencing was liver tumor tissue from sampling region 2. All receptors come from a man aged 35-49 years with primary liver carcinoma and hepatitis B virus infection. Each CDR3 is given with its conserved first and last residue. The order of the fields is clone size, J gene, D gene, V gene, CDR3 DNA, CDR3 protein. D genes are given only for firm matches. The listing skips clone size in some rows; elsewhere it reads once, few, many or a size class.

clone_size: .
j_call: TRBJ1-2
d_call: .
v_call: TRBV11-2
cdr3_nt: TGTGCCATCAGAGAGGGGGACATCACCTATGGCTACACCTTC
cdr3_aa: CAIREGDITYGYTF

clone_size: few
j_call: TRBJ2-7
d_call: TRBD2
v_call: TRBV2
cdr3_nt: TGTGCCAGCAGACTCACGACTAGCGCCGCCTACGAGCAGTACTTC
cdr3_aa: CASRLTTSAAYEQYF

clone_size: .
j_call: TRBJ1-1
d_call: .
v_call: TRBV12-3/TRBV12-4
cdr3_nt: TGTGCCAGCAGCCCCAACACCTTAACTGAAACTTTCTTT
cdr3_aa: CASSPNTLTETFF

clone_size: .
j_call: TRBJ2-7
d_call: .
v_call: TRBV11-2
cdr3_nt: TGTACCAGCACCCCTCTGGAAGCGGCCCACTACGAGCAGTACTTC
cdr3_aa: CTSTPLEAAHYEQYF

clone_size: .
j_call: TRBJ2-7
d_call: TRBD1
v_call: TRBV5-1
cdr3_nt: TGCGCCAGCAGCTTGGAAGAAGGACGGGACAGATCCTACGAGCAATACTTC
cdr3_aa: CASSLEEGRDRSYEQYF

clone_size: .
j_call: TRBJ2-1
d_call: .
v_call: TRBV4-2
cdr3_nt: TGTGCCAACAGCCAAGGTATTGCGATGGGTGACCAGTTCTTC
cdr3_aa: CANSQGIAMGDQFF

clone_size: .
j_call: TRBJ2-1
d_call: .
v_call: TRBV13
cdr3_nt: TGTGCCAGCATCTTCAACAATAAGCAGTTCTTC
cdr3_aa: CASIFNNKQFF

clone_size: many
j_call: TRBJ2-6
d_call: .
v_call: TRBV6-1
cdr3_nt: TGTGCCAGTGTTAAAGGGGTTGCAGGGGCCAACGTCCTGACTTTC
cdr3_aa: CASVKGVAGANVLTF

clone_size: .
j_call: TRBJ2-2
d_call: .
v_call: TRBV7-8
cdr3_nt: TGTGCCAGTAGCTCCCTTGCCAGCGGAGCGAGGGGCGGGGAGCTGTTTTTT
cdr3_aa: CASSSLASGARGGELFF

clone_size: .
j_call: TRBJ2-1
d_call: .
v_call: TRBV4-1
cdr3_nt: TGCGCCAACAGCCAGACTTGTAGCGTCGAGCAGTTCTTC
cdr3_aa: CANSQTCSVEQFF

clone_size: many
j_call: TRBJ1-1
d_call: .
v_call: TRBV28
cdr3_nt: TGTGCCAGCAGTTCCCCCTATGGACGGGACACTGAAGCTTTCTTT
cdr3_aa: CASSSPYGRDTEAFF

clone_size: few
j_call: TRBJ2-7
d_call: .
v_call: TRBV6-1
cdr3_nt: TGTACCAGCAGTCCGGGACACGCAGGACCGGGACCAAGGGAGCAATACTTC
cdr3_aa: CTSSPGHAGPGPREQYF

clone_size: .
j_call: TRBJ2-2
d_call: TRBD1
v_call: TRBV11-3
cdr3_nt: TGTGTCAGAAGCTTAGGACAGGCTGACACCGGGGAGCTGTTTTTT
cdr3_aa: CVRSLGQADTGELFF

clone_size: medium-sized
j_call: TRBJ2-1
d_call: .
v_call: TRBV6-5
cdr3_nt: TGTGCCAGCAGTTCACTAGCTTCCTACAATGAGCAGTTCTTC
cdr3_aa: CASSSLASYNEQFF

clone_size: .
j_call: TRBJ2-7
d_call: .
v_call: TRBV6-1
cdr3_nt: TGTGCCAGCACCCCTCGAAGAGGGGCGATACTCGAGCAGAACTTC
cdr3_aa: CASTPRRGAILEQNF

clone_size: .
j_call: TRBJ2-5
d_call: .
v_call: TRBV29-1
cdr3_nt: TGCAGCGTTGAAGCACAGTTGGGGGAGACTCGGTACTTC
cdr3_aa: CSVEAQLGETRYF

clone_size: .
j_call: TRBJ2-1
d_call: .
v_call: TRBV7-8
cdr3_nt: TGTGCCAGCAGACCGGCAAGCGGTTCCTACTATGGGCAGTTCTTC
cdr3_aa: CASRPASGSYYGQFF

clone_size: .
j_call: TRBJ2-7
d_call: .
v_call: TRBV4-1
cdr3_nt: TGCGCCAGCTGCCAAGACCTTTATTACGAGCAGTATTTC
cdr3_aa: CASCQDLYYEQYF

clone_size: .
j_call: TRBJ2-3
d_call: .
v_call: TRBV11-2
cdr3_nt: TGTGTCATCGGCTTAGAAAGAGGCACAGATACGCAGTATTTT
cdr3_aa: CVIGLERGTDTQYF

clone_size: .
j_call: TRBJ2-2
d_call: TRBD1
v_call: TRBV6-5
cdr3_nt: TGTGCCAGCAGTTACGCAGTGGACGGCACAGGGGAGCCTTTTTTT
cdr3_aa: CASSYAVDGTGEPFF

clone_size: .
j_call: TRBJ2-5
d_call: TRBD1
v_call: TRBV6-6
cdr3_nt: TGTGCCAGCAGCTACCTCCCAGGGGGAGAATTAGAGACCCAGTACTTC
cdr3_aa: CASSYLPGGELETQYF

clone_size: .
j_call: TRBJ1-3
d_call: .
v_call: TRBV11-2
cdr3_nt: TGTGCCAGCAGCGTAGATCTAGACTATTCTAGAAACACCATATATTTT
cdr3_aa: CASSVDLDYSRNTIYF

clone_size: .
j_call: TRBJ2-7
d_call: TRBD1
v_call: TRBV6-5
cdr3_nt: TGTGCCAGCAGTTACTCTGGACAGGGAGGCGAGAGGTACTTC
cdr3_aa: CASSYSGQGGERYF